This T cell receptor (beta chain) originates from a study of shared clonotypes between healthy human individuals. Notes on this clone: The antigen is unknown. A far larger clone is just one base off, so this is likely a read error.

Between the trimmed V and J ends, which lost 0 bases and 1 base, there was a span of 13 bases. CDR3 length: 16 amino acids. CDR1 and CDR2 (germline): LGHNA, YSLEER. An assay was performed, and its level was deep. TCRdb's copy holds only in-frame clones and misses some; the assay was immunoSEQ multiplex PCR. The table has 450,000 to 650,000 clones, around three quarters seen once. It was about 100 million PBMCs that unsorted samples used for genomic DNA. Broader study findings: Sequencing depth was expected to influence donor clonotype sharing.

The TCR originated in a woman in her thirties or forties in good health. Some clones in this sample may be carry-over from other donors' samples. The J gene is TRBJ2-7, the V gene TRBV4-3; D perhaps matches TRBD2 (5 bases). The sample consisted of PBMCs. CDR3 DNA sequence: TGCGCCAGCAGCCAAGATCCCGGAGGTGGGTCCTACGAGCAGTACTTC. This codes for CASSQDPGGGSYEQYF.